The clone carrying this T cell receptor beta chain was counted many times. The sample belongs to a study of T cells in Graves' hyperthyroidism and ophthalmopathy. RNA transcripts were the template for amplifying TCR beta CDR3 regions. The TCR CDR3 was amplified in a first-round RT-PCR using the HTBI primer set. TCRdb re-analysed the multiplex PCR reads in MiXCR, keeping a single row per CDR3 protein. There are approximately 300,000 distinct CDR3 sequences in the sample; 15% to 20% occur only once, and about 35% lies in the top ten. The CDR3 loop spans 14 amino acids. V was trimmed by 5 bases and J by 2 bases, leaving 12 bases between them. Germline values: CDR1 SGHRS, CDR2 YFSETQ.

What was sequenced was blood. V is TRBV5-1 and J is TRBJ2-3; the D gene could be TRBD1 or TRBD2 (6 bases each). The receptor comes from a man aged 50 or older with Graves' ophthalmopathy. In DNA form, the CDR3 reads TGCGCCAGCAGGGGAGGACAGACCACAGATACGCAGTATTTT. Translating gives CASRGGQTTDTQYF.